The T cell receptor beta chain described here comes from a study of blood T cell repertoires in COVID-19. About the study: Acute-phase and convalescent COVID-19 samples originated in the United States, Italy and Spain. Sample material is recorded as cDNA or gDNA derived from T cells, B-cell-depleted T cells, or PBMCs.

Trimming pared 1 base from V and 1 base from J, leaving 16 bases between. The CDR3 totals 17 residues. The germline V gene encodes CDR1 SGHNT and CDR2 YENEEA. As originally analysed: It was from reference gene primer amplification that nucleated cell counts were estimated. Libraries were prepared by immunoSEQ multiplex PCR; TCRdb keeps only in-frame clonotypes and omits some of them. Clone size and the V and J calls come from that table; the DNA yielded D and trimming. The data show roughly 100,000 clones, with about four fifths seen just once and 4.8% held by the top ten. The sample consisted of peripheral blood. The rearrangement links TRBV11-3 to TRBJ2-5; D may be TRBD1 (7 bases). This sequence was found in a man aged 55 to 69 with acute or convalescent COVID-19. CDR3 loop: CASSLVRGGTAQETQYF. The CDR3 DNA is TGTGCCAGCAGCTTAGTTCGTGGCGGGACAGCCCAAGAGACCCAGTACTTC.